The rows below give T cell receptor beta chains drawn from one sample of a study of OX40 agonist ivuxolimab in advanced cancers. Here immunoSEQ multiplex PCR was the method, and the copy in TCRdb shows in-frame clones only, minus some. The sample includes approximately 76,000 clones, about 90% of them seen just once. This material consisted of CD4+ or CD8+ T cells sorted from blood, taken in a trial of the OX40 agonist ivuxolimab. Source of these receptors: an adult with an advanced solid tumor such as melanoma, head and neck, liver or kidney cancer. CDR3s include the opening cysteine and the closing phenylalanine or tryptophan. The order of the fields is J gene, D gene, V gene, clone size, CDR3 DNA, CDR3 protein. A D gene is named only where the DNA matches it firmly. Size values are once, few and many counts, or a class for expanded clones, and some rows have none.

TRBJ1-1	TRBD1	TRBV18	NA	TGTGCCAGCTCAACATTTGGACAGGTTATGAACACTGAAGCTTTCTTT	CASSTFGQVMNTEAFF
TRBJ2-1	TRBD2	TRBV5-1	NA	TGCGCCAGCAATAAGGCTAGCGGGAATGAGCAGTTCTTC	CASNKASGNEQFF
TRBJ2-2	NA	TRBV7-3	NA	TGTGCCAGCAGCACGACATGGAACACCGGGGAGCTGTTTTTT	CASSTTWNTGELFF
TRBJ2-3	NA	TRBV5-6	NA	TGTGCCAGCAGCACGACAGATACGCAGTATTTT	CASSTTDTQYF
TRBJ2-5	NA	TRBV29-1	NA	TGCAGCGTAGGAGGGGAAGAGACCCAGTACTTC	CSVGGEETQYF
TRBJ1-4	TRBD1	TRBV10-3	NA	TGTGCCATCAGTGACCCCCGCGGCGGAGGGGGCTTGGGGGAAAAACTGTTTTTT	CAISDPRGGGGLGEKLFF
TRBJ1-1	NA	TRBV7-9	NA	TGTGCCAGCAGCCAGGAGACAGGATTGCGGACTGAAGCTTTCTTT	CASSQETGLRTEAFF
TRBJ1-1	TRBD1	TRBV5-1	NA	TGCGCCAGCAGCTCACAGGGGAAGGTGACTGAAGCTTTCTTT	CASSSQGKVTEAFF
TRBJ2-1	NA	TRBV7-3	few	TGTGCCAGCAGCTTGGGACCTCCCTACAATGAGCAGTTCTTC	CASSLGPPYNEQFF
TRBJ2-1	NA	TRBV19	NA	TGTGCCAGTAGTATAGATCTTGGGATGAGGGTGGGTGAGCAGTTCTTC	CASSIDLGMRVGEQFF
TRBJ2-3	NA	TRBV20-1	NA	TGCAGTGCTCCATATACGCAGTATTTT	CSAPYTQYF